One TCR beta chain is described in this entry. TCRdb's table, derived via immunoSEQ multiplex PCR, lists solely in-frame clones and lacks some. The data contain around 70,000 clones, around 87% of them singletons. This entry comes from a study of CD4 T cells in relation to SARS-CoV-2 and coronaviruses. From germline, CDR1 is SGHNT and CDR2 YYREEE (reference sequence). This CDR3 contains 15 residues. Trimming cost V 1 base and J 2 bases, with 11 bases left between them. Before the COVID-19 pandemic, during about 2011-2019, CD4+ T cells were taken from unexposed donors. This sequence originates from a human donor in good health. This chain connects TRBV5-4 to TRBJ2-3; the D call may be TRBD1 or TRBD2 (5 bases each). Material: memory CD4+ T cells from PBMCs. Here the CDR3 reads CASSLSGRVTDTQYF. The CDR3 DNA reads as TGTGCCAGCAGCTTGTCGGGGCGGGTCACAGATACGCAGTATTTT. The full variable domain, rest sourced from reference TRBV5-4 and TRBJ2-3, is ETGVTQSPTHLIKTRGQQVTLRCSSQSGHNTVSWYQQALGQGPQFIFQYYREEENGRGNFPPRFSGLQFPNYSSELNVNALELDDSALYLCASSLSGRVTDTQYFGPGTRLTVL.